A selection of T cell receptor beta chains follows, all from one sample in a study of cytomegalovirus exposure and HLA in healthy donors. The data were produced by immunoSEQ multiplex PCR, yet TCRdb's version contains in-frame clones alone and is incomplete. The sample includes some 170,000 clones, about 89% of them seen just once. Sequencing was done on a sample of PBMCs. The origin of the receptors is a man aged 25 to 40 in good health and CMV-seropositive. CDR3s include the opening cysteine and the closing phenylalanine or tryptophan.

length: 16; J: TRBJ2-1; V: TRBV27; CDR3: CASSHLASGSRDEQFF
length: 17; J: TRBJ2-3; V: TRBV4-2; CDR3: CASSQDPLADGEDTQYF
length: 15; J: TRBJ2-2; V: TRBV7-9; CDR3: CASSTGVSSAGELFF
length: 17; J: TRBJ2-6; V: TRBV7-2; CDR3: CASSLVGRGSGANVLTF
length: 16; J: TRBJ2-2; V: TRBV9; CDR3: CASSPQGSGNTGELFF
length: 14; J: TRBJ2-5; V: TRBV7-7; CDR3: CASSLGAAQETQYF
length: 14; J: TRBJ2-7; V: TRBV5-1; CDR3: CASSFTVDSYEQYF
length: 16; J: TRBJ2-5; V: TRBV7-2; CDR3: CASSLVLAGGQKTQYF
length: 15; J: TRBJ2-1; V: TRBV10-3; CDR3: CAISESGRAPNEQFF
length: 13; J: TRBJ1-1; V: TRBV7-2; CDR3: CASSLRPTSEAFF
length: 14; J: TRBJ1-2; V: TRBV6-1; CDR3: CASSELDRLGGYTF
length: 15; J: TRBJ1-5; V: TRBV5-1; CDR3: CASSLGGQGSQPQHF
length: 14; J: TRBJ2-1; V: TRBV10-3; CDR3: CAISERTAGNEQFF
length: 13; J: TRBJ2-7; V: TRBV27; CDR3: CASSLRGAYEQYF
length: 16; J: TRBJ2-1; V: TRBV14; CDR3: CASSLSGSWSYNEQFF
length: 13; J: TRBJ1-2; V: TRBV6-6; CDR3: CASSTGTGSSYTF
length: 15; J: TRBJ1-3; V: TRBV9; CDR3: CASSVGGYTGNTIYF
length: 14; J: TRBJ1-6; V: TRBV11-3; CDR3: CASSYSSYNSPLHF
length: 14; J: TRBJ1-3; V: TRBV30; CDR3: CAWSNTVYGNTIYF
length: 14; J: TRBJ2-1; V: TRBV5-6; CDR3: CASSLGGGYNEQFF
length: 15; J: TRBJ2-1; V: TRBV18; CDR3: CASSPLAGGDNEQFF
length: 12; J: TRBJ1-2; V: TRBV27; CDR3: CASRGVPGGYTF
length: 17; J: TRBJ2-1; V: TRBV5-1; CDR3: CASSLVGLAGVYNEQFF
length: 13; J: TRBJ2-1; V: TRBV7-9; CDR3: CASRFGGSNEQFF
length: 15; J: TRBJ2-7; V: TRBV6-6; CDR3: CASSLGLSSSYEQYF
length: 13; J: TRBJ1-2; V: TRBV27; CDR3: CASRGQGARGYTF
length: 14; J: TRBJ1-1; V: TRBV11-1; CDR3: CASSLEVQDTEAFF
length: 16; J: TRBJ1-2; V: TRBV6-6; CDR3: CASSYEQVPLSYGYTF
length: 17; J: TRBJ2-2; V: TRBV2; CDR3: CASSERTGGTDTGELFF
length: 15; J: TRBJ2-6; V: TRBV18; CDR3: CASSPGNSGANVLTF
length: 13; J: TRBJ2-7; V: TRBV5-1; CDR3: CASSLGDSLEQYF